The sequence of this T cell receptor (beta chain) was determined in a study of regulatory T cells in long-lasting Graves disease. Findings and caveats of the study: Persistent Graves' patients showed less TCR diversity than newly diagnosed patients showed. More public clonotypes were shared by persistent patients (2,741) than by new patients (about 970).

Arm-PCR of CDR3 regions and iRepertoire HTBI primers were the basis on which TCR beta libraries were built. TCRdb reprocessed the multiplex PCR reads with MiXCR, giving one entry per CDR3 protein. Of fewer than 400,000 distinct CDR3 sequences in the sample, 18% were seen once. This clonotype came up many times. Its antigen is not known. Time point given: newly diagnosed GD, antithyroid drugs for less than 3 months. Researchers made the TCR library from RNA that was extracted from PBMCs. CDR3 length: 17 amino acids. Trimming left V 1 base short and J 5 bases short, with 18 bases between. Germline loops: CDR1 SGHNT, CDR2 YENEEA.

V and J are TRBV11-3 and TRBJ2-1; D is possibly TRBD1 (5 bases). The material sequenced was peripheral blood mononuclear cells (PBMCs), taken at new diagnosis, from a patient treated with antithyroid drugs. The sequence was obtained from a female donor with Graves disease. The CDR3 region is CASSLGFQGSPNNEQFF. The CDR3 DNA sequence: TGTGCCAGCAGCTTAGGATTTCAGGGATCCCCAAACAATGAGCAGTTCTTC.